The present T cell receptor beta chain was sequenced within a study of cytomegalovirus exposure and HLA in healthy donors. Vbeta (60) and Jbeta (13) primers were used in the PCR. The table came from immunoSEQ multiplex PCR; TCRdb's copy has only in-frame clones and leaves some out. The table records roughly 150,000 clones, 60% to 80% of them present only once. Study-wide points: TRBV6-2, TRBV6-3 and some other V segments were unresolvable in 87-base-pair reads. The study put 150 to 200 TCR beta chains on its list as cytomegalovirus-associated. TCR beta sequences reportedly predicted most subjects' HLA-A and HLA-B alleles accurately.

Per germline, CDR1 SGHAT and CDR2 FQNNGV. CDR3 length equals 16 residues. V was clipped by 5 bases and J by 4 bases, with 18 bases between them. Regarding this clone: Its cognate antigen is unknown.

The chain links TRBV11-2 to TRBJ2-1; maybe TRBD2 (6 bases). This receptor was identified in a woman aged 25 to 39 in good health and CMV-seronegative. Sequencing used PBMCs. The CDR3 DNA sequence: TGTGCCAGCAGCCCCGCGCGGCGGGGCGCTTACAATGAGCAGTTCTTC. Encoded protein: CASSPARRGAYNEQFF.